The 12 T cell receptor beta chains below all came from one sample that was sequenced in a study of blood T cell repertoires in COVID-19. Libraries were prepared by immunoSEQ multiplex PCR; TCRdb keeps only in-frame clonotypes and omits some of them. The data show fewer than 150,000 clones, around nine tenths seen once. The specimen sequenced was peripheral blood. Every receptor here comes from a woman between 40 and 55 years old with acute or convalescent COVID-19.

J is TRBJ1-6 and V is TRBV19; tentatively, D is TRBD1 (6 bases). V lost 6 bases and J 3 bases, leaving 12 bases between the germline ends. The germline gives CDR1 LNHDA, CDR2 SQIVND (reference sequence). The CDR3 has 15 residues. The CDR3 spells CASRAGQLYNSPLHF. As DNA, the CDR3 is TGTGCCAGTAGGGCAGGACAGCTCTATAATTCACCCCTCCACTTT.

This clone was detected only once. This rearrangement joins TRBV28 to TRBJ1-5, with D possibly matching TRBD1 (5 bases). The germline CDR1 and CDR2 sequences are MDHEN and SYDVKM. This CDR3 has 15 residues. Trimming took 1 base from V and 4 from J, leaving 11 bases between them. CDR3 nucleotide sequence: TGTGCCAGCAGTTTATATAGGGGTCAAAATCAGCCCCAGCATTTT. Its translation: CASSLYRGQNQPQHF.

The J gene is TRBJ1-2, the V gene TRBV5-8; unclear D gene. There are 13 residues in the CDR3. V lost 9 bases, J lost 2 bases, and 14 bases lay in between. Per the germline V gene, CDR1 is SGHTS and CDR2 is YDEGEE. The CDR3 bases are TGTGCCATCTTGTCCGGGAGAAACTATGGCTACACCTTC. Translated, it gives CAILSGRNYGYTF.

The CDR3 region has the DNA TGTGCCAGCAACCCCCCAGGGGGCCGGACTGAAGCTTTCTTT. Translated: CASNPPGGRTEAFF. The rearrangement joins TRBV6-5 to TRBJ1-1; 8 bases fit TRBD1. CDR3 length: 14 amino acids. In germline, CDR1 is MNHEY, CDR2 SVGAGI. Trimming at V came to 7 bases and at J to 5 bases, leaving 9 bases not matched to a gene.

The genes are TRBV24-1 and TRBJ2-1; 8 bases are a match to TRBD1. The ends lost 3 bases at V and 6 bases at J; junction bases unmatched: 6. Germline CDR1 is KGHDR and CDR2 is SFDVKD. The CDR3 is 15 amino acids. Written as DNA, the CDR3 is TGTGCCACCAGTGATCGGACAGGGTTGCGCAATGAGCAGTTCTTC. Translated, it gives CATSDRTGLRNEQFF.

The CDR3 is CASSQEWQAEQYF. CDR3 DNA: TGTGCCAGCAGCCAAGAGTGGCAGGCCGAGCAGTACTTC. The chain recombines TRBV3-1 (or the pseudogene TRBV3-2) with TRBJ2-7; D not certain. The germline CDR1 and CDR2 sequences are LGHDT and YNNKEL (reference sequence). The CDR3 runs to 13 residues. Trimming left V 0 bases short and J 6 bases short, with 9 bases between.

This clone was found once. The chain couples TRBV7-2 to TRBJ1-3; possibly TRBD1 for D (5 bases). In germline, CDR1 is SGHTA, CDR2 FQGNSA. There are 17 residues in the CDR3. Trimming removed 8 bases from V and 0 bases from J, with 20 bases in between. Written as DNA, the CDR3 is TGTGCCAGCGCCCCTGGTCAGGGCCCCATCTCTGGAAACACCATATATTTT. It specifies CASAPGQGPISGNTIYF.

The chain employs TRBV4-3 and TRBJ2-1; D gene unclear. This CDR3 contains 16 residues. V was clipped by 2 bases and J by 0 bases, with 11 bases between them. Germline lookup yields CDR1 LGHNA and CDR2 YSLEER. CDR3 region: CASSQSLRSSYNEQFF. The CDR3 DNA reads as TGCGCCAGCAGCCAAAGCCTACGAAGCTCCTACAATGAGCAGTTCTTC.

The CDR3 sequence is CASSLARYSRTGEGNTIYF. CDR3 bases: TGTGCCAGCAGCTTAGCTCGATACAGCCGGACAGGGGAGGGAAACACCATATATTTT. The chain combines TRBV7-8 with TRBJ1-3; TRBD1 aligns across 9 bases. V lost 0 bases to trimming and J lost 4 bases; unmatched junction nucleotides: 13. There are 19 residues in the CDR3. Germline V CDR1 and CDR2: SGHVS, FQNEAQ.

This chain connects TRBV7-2 to TRBJ2-3; 11 positions match TRBD1. The ends lost 5 bases at V and 0 bases at J; junction bases unmatched: 4. CDR3 length equals 16 residues. CDR1 is SGHTA, CDR2 FQGNSA, per germline. CDR3 residues: CASSGTGGYSTDTQYF. The CDR3 bases are TGTGCCAGCAGCGGGACAGGGGGTTACAGCACAGATACGCAGTATTTT.

The chain employs TRBV30 and TRBJ1-1, with D maybe TRBD1 (6 bases). V was trimmed by 2 bases and J by 7 bases, leaving 20 bases between them. Germline V CDR1 and CDR2: GTSNPN, SVGIG (reference sequence). The CDR3 is 15 residues long. CDR3 sequence (DNA): TGTGCCTGGAGTCACCAGGGGCGGCGGAACGGTGAAGCTTTCTTT. It is translated as CAWSHQGRRNGEAFF.

V and J are TRBV21-1 and TRBJ1-1; the D call in the table, TRBD1, was not verified against the DNA. TRBV21-1 has pseudogene status. There are 18 residues in the CDR3. CDR3 sequence: CASSKAQLAGPLNTEAFF. In DNA, the CDR3 is TGTGCCAGCAGCAAAGCTCAATTGGCAGGGCCCTTAAACACTGAAGCTTTCTTT.